This T cell receptor beta chain was observed in a study of blood T cells in healthy people across ages. Findings and caveats of the study: Donor CMV infection status was unknown, possibly confounding age-related changes in expanded clonotypes. More naive CD4+ cells and higher diversity marked long-lived donors relative to aged donors.

Of note for this clonotype: As yet, its antigen is unknown.

Germline V gene lookup returns CDR1 SEHNR and CDR2 FQNEAQ (reference sequence). Trimming stripped 3 bases from V and 2 bases from J, with 12 bases between. CDR3 length: 15 residues. With a J-beta primer mix and a sample-barcoded 5' primer, a second PCR ran roughly 6 to 12 cycles. Via MiXCR, TCRdb re-called the 5' RACE reads, giving one row per CDR3 protein. The profile shows about 1,500,000 distinct CDR3 sequences, 42% of them singletons. The clonotype comes from a woman in her late teens or twenties in good health. The V call is TRBV7-9, the J call TRBJ2-3, with D perhaps matching TRBD2 (5 bases). Sequencing was carried out using blood. CDR3 sequence: CASSFVASDTDTQYF. The DNA for the CDR3 is TGTGCCAGCAGCTTCGTAGCGTCCGACACAGATACGCAGTATTTT.